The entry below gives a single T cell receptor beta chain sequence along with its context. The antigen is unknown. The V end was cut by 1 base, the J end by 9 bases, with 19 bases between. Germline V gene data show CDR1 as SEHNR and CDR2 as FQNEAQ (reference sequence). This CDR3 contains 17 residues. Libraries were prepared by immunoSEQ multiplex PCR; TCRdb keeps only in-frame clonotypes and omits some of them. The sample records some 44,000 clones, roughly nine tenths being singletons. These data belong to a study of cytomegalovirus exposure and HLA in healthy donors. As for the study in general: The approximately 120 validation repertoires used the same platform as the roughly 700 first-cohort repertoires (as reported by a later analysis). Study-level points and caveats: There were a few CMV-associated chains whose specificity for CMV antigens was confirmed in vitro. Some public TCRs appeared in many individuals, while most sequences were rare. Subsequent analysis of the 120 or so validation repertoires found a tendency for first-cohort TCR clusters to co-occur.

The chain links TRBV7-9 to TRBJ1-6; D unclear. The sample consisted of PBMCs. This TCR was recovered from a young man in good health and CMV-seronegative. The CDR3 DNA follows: TGTGCCAGCAGCTTAGGGTCCCGACAACATGGGAGTTCACCCCTCCACTTT. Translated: CASSLGSRQHGSSPLHF.